This TCR beta chain emerged from a study of CD8+ T cells in alopecia areata. Germline V gene sequence: CDR1 SGHAT, CDR2 FQNNGV. The junction had 3 bases not matched to a gene; V was cut back by 5 bases and J by 2 bases. The CDR3 consists of 14 residues. The authors sorted CD4+ and CD8+ T cells from PBMCs. RNA extraction was followed by reverse transcription into cDNA, which acted as the sequencing template. The method was immunoSEQ multiplex PCR; TCRdb's version includes in-frame clones alone and lacks a portion of them. This sample carries 65,000 to 75,000 clones, roughly half of them seen once, and the ten largest clones take approximately 18%.

This chain uses TRBV11-2 with TRBJ2-5; 9 bases are shared with TRBD1. This sequence originates from a human donor with alopecia areata. Sequencing used CD8+ T cells sorted from blood, obtained at week 0. This CDR3 reads CASSRDRGQETQYF. CDR3 bases: TGTGCCAGCAGCCGCGACAGGGGGCAAGAGACCCAGTACTTC.